A selection of T cell receptor beta chains follows, all from one sample in a study of CD8 T cells in ankylosing spondylitis. TCRdb independently ran MiXCR on the 5' RACE reads; one entry per CDR3 protein. This repertoire shows just over 350,000 distinct CDR3 sequences, more than 20% found once; its top ten account for less than 15%. Sample: blood, either unsorted or a sorted T cell fraction (not recorded which). These receptor sequences come from a male donor with ankylosing spondylitis or in good health (not recorded which). The CDR3 runs from the conserved cysteine through the conserved F or W. The D gene is left open where the match is weak. Size tells how often a clone was seen (once, few, many) or the class of an expanded clone, and some rows leave it out.

TRBJ2-7,NA,TRBV16,NA,CASSPTWGLSEQYF,TGTGCCAGCAGCCCAACCTGGGGTCTCTCCGAGCAGTACTTC
TRBJ2-2,NA,TRBV7-9,NA,CASSLSLTVNTGELFF,TGTGCCAGCAGCCTAAGCTTGACAGTGAACACCGGGGAGCTGTTTTTT
TRBJ2-2,NA,TRBV6-1,NA,CASCRFPGELFF,TGTGCCAGCTGCAGGTTTCCCGGGGAGCTGTTTTTT
TRBJ1-1,few,TRBV20-1,NA,CSARGLGLYTEAFF,TGCAGTGCCCGGGGGCTGGGGCTGTACACTGAAGCTTTCTTT
TRBJ2-3,few,TRBV12-3/TRBV12-4,NA,CASSFVLAWADTQYF,TGTGCCAGCAGTTTTGTGTTAGCCTGGGCAGATACGCAGTATTTT
TRBJ2-1,few,TRBV20-1,TRBD2,CSAQGLAGGIVSNEQFF,TGCAGTGCTCAAGGACTAGCGGGGGGAATTGTGTCGAATGAGCAGTTCTTC
TRBJ2-5,NA,TRBV24-1,NA,CATSLRGETQYF,TGTGCCACCAGTCTACGGGGGGAGACCCAGTACTTC
TRBJ2-4,NA,TRBV20-1,NA,CSARDLGYIEYF,TGCAGTGCTAGAGATTTAGGGTACATTGAGTACTTC
TRBJ2-2,few,TRBV29-1,NA,CSVEERAASETGELFF,TGCAGCGTTGAAGAGCGGGCGGCGTCTGAGACCGGGGAGCTGTTTTTT
TRBJ2-7,few,TRBV28,NA,CASSPTPTAPYEQYF,TGTGCCAGCAGCCCCACCCCAACAGCGCCCTACGAGCAGTACTTC
TRBJ1-1,once,TRBV5-4,NA,CAMSSDMNTEAFF,TGTGCCATGAGCTCAGACATGAACACTGAAGCTTTCTTT